This section outlines one T cell receptor beta chain sequence together with its context. What it binds is not known. The data derive from a study of post-analysis software for immune sequencing data. Study results and caveats: The study found significantly lower normalized Chao1 diversity in multiple sclerosis patients than in controls. Relative to controls, patients had about 5 TRBV segments at higher frequency, with TRBV5-6, TRBV5-1 and TRBV20-1 among these.

Included in the TCR beta cDNA libraries were unique molecular identifiers. T cells, about 0.9 to 11 million of them, yielded about 500,000 cDNA molecules. TCRdb re-analysed the PCR reads in MiXCR, keeping a single row per CDR3 protein. The sample lists 450,000 to 700,000 distinct CDR3 sequences, around 47% occurring once. Trimming cost V 2 bases and J 8 bases, with 13 bases left between them. The CDR3 consists of 14 residues. The clonotype comes from a girl aged 10 to 17 with multiple sclerosis. The chain links TRBV12-3 or TRBV12-4 to TRBJ2-1, with D unresolved. Sequencing was done on a sample of blood. This chain's CDR3 is CASSLRSRRDEQFF. The CDR3 coding sequence is TGTGCCAGCAGTTTAAGGTCGAGGCGAGATGAGCAGTTCTTC.